The 13 T cell receptor beta chains given below trace back to one sample, sequenced in a study of read filtering for tumor transcriptome and immune sequencing. The library was built from 400 ng RNA with molecular barcoded adaptors for alpha/delta and beta/gamma chains. TCRdb used MiXCR to reprocess the reads, holding one entry per CDR3 protein. The sample contains approximately 60,000 distinct CDR3 sequences, around 20% of which appear only once. Input material: a population of CD138-negative cells sorted from bone marrow. The receptor source for this set is a donor at least 40 years old with multiple myeloma.

This clonotype was detected many times. The J gene is TRBJ1-5, the V gene TRBV7-9; 7 bases line up with TRBD1. V lost 5 bases and J lost 5; bases outside the gene matches: 9. CDR3 length: 15 amino acids. Germline CDR1 is SEHNR and CDR2 is FQNEAQ (reference sequence). CDR3 in DNA: TGTGCCAGCAGCCCGGGACAGTTTCCCTATCAGCCCCAGCATTTT. The encoded protein is CASSPGQFPYQPQHF.

This clonotype has a handful of counts. The chain links TRBV20-1 to TRBJ2-3, with TRBD2 matching 7 bases. The V segment lost 7 bases and the J segment 4 bases; nucleotides outside the gene matches: 11. The CDR3 length is 14 residues. Germline CDR1 reads DFQATT; CDR2 reads SNEGSKA (reference sequence). The CDR3 spells CSVDAGESADTQYF. CDR3 nucleotide sequence: TGCAGTGTTGACGCGGGAGAGTCCGCAGATACGCAGTATTTT.

CDR3 loop: CASSPSRVGNGELFF. The DNA of the CDR3 is TGTGCCAGCAGTCCTTCCAGGGTGGGGAACGGGGAGCTGTTTTTT. This chain joins TRBV6-6 and TRBJ2-2; D possibly corresponds to TRBD1 (5 bases). Germline V gene data show CDR1 as MNHNY and CDR2 as SVGAGI (reference sequence). This CDR3 spans 15 amino acids. Deletions cut 5 bases from V and 7 bases from J, with 17 bases between.

This clonotype appeared many times. The rearrangement links TRBV7-8 to TRBJ2-7; tentatively, D is TRBD1 (5 bases). The germline V gene has CDR1 SGHVS and CDR2 FQNEAQ. V lost 5 bases and J 4 bases, leaving 12 bases between the germline ends. This CDR3 spans 13 amino acids. In DNA, the CDR3 is TGTGCCAGCAGCCTGGACACCTTATACGAGCAGTACTTC. Amino acids: CASSLDTLYEQYF.

In its sample, this clonotype was seen many times. The J gene is TRBJ2-1, the V gene TRBV20-1; no definite D call. Per the germline V gene, CDR1 is DFQATT and CDR2 is SNEGSKA (reference sequence). This CDR3 is built from 11 residues. Trimming shortened V by 5 bases and J by 5 bases, and 7 bases separated the two germline ends. The DNA for the CDR3 is TGCAGTGCTTTGCTTGACAATGAGCAGTTCTTC. Amino acid sequence: CSALLDNEQFF.

This clonotype appeared many times. For the CDR3, the DNA is TGTGCCAGCAGCATGAGTAGCGGGGGGGCAATATTGACCGGGGAGCTGTTTTTT. Its protein is CASSMSSGGAILTGELFF. V usage is TRBV7-6 and J usage is TRBJ2-2; 11 nucleotides match TRBD2. CDR3 length: 18 residues. Trimming cost V 5 bases and J 5 bases; bases outside gene matches: 13. Germline V gene data show CDR1 as SGHVS and CDR2 as FNYEAQ.

The chain couples TRBV5-5 to TRBJ2-1, with TRBD2 identical over 9 bases. J lost 9 bases, V lost 1 base, and 5 bases had no gene match. CDR3 length: 14 residues. The germline CDR1 and CDR2 sequences are SGHKS and YYEKEE (reference sequence). The chain's CDR3 is CASSLSLAGLEQFF. In DNA form, the CDR3 reads TGTGCCAGCAGCTTGTCTCTAGCGGGGCTTGAGCAGTTCTTC.

A few counts support this clonotype. The rearrangement links TRBV12-3 or TRBV12-4 to TRBJ2-1; 10 nucleotides line up with TRBD2. V was pared by 4 bases and J by 2 bases, with 2 bases of the junction left unmatched. The CDR3 totals 15 residues. The CDR3 region has the DNA TGTGCCAGCAGTTCAAGCGGGGGGGCCTACAATGAGCAGTTCTTC. It is translated as CASSSSGGAYNEQFF.

In this sample, this clonotype turned up a few times. The V call is TRBV6-1, the J call TRBJ1-3; D is uncertain. V lost 6 bases and J lost 2, with 8 bases in between. CDR1 and CDR2 from the germline V gene are MNHNS and SASEGT. This CDR3 comprises 13 residues. In DNA form, the CDR3 reads TGTGCCAGCAGACTGGATCCTGGAAACACCATATATTTT. Encoded protein: CASRLDPGNTIYF.

At least ten counts were recorded for this clonotype. This chain uses TRBV12-3 or TRBV12-4 with TRBJ2-7; D is uncertain. The V end was cut by 1 base, the J end by 4 bases, with 8 bases between. The CDR3 extends over 13 amino acids. Written as DNA, the CDR3 is TGTGCCAGCAGTTTAGTCACCGTTTACGAGCAGTACTTC. Amino acids: CASSLVTVYEQYF.

This clonotype was seen more than once but under ten times. The CDR3 spells CASSASGVERNEQFF. CDR3 DNA: TGTGCCAGCAGCGCTTCGGGGGTCGAGCGGAATGAGCAGTTCTTC. V and J are TRBV7-3 and TRBJ2-1, with TRBD2 as a possible D gene (6 bases). Germline V CDR1 and CDR2: SGHTA, FQGTGA. V lost 5 bases, J lost 7 bases, and 18 bases lay in between. This CDR3 contains 15 residues.

A single count supports this clonotype. Germline is not matched at one junction end, which may reflect a read error. The V gene is TRBV11-2, the J gene TRBJ1-1; unclear D gene. Germline V lookup: CDR1 SGHAT, CDR2 FQNNGV. The length of the CDR3 is 14 residues. CDR3: CASSRGISRTEAFF. The CDR3 DNA is TGTGCCAGCAGCCGAGGGATAAGCCGGACTGAGGCTTTCTTT.

Many counts were recorded for this clonotype. The chain employs TRBV29-1 and TRBJ2-1; tentatively, D is TRBD1 (6 bases). Germline CDR1 reads SQVTM; CDR2 reads ANQGSEA. CDR3 length equals 14 residues. With 3 bases removed from V and 6 bases from J, the gap between germline ends came to 15 bases. DNA of the CDR3: TGCAGCGTTGACGGCAGGGGTTCACTCAATGAGCAGTTCTTC. Protein: CSVDGRGSLNEQFF.